This TCR beta chain was obtained from a study of glioma-infiltrating T cells. TCR alpha and beta CDR3 regions were amplified from RNA using iRepertoire nested multiplex PCR. Tissue mRNA or PBMC total RNA, about 90-450 ng, went into one-step reverse transcription and amplification. TCRdb passed the multiplex PCR reads through MiXCR, listing each CDR3 protein once. The profile shows roughly 200,000 distinct CDR3 sequences, under 55% of them singletons. The germline V gene has CDR1 MDHEN and CDR2 SYDVKM. This CDR3 contains 12 residues. In the case of this clonotype: Its antigen is unidentified. The junction differs from germline at one of its ends, possibly a read error.

Study conclusions and caveats: Only very few CDR3 sequences appeared in both tissue and blood. Above-expected tissue-blood divergence occurred in all gliomas, most in low-grade ones.

Material for sequencing was glioma tissue, nonneoplastic brain tissue, or PBMCs (not recorded which). The V gene is TRBV28, the J gene TRBJ1-2; D is undetermined. The sequence was obtained from a human donor with low-grade glioma or glioblastoma, undergoing nonglioma brain surgery, or in good health (not recorded which). CDR3 protein: CASRQSHVGCTF. CDR3 sequence (DNA): TGTGCCAGCAGACAGTCACACGTGGGCTGCACCTTC.